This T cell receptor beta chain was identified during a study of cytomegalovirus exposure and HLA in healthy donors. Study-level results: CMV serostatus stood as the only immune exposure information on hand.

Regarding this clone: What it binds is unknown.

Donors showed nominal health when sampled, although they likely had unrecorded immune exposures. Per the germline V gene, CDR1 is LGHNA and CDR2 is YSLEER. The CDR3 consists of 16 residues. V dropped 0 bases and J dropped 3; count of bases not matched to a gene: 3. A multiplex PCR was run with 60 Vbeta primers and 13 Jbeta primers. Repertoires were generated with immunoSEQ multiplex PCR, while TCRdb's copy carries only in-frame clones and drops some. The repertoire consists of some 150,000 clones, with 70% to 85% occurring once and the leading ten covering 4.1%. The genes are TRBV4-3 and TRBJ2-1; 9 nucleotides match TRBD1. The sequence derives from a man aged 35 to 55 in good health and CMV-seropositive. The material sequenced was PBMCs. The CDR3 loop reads CASSQEGQGYYNEQFF. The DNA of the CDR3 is TGCGCCAGCAGCCAAGAGGGACAGGGCTACTACAATGAGCAGTTCTTC.